The rows below give T cell receptor beta chains drawn from one sample of a study of response to subunit inactivated influenza vaccine. TCRdb re-analysed the RT-PCR reads in MiXCR, keeping a single row per CDR3 protein. The table lists around 850,000 distinct CDR3 sequences, roughly 20% of them singletons. This sample comprised PBMCs from blood, obtained roughly 5 days after vaccination. The receptors originated from a man aged 50-60 years who received an inactivated influenza vaccine. Each CDR3 is given with its conserved first and last residue. Each record gives: clone size, V gene, CDR3 length, D gene, J gene, CDR3 protein, CDR3 DNA. A D gene is named only where the DNA matches it firmly. Clone size is not always given. Where it is, it says once, few, many or a class for expanded clones.

clone size: -; V gene: TRBV6-5; CDR3 length: 17; D gene: -; J gene: TRBJ2-1; CDR3 protein: CASSYLYGGSSYNEQFF; CDR3 DNA: TGTGCCAGCAGTTACCTTTACGGGGGAAGCTCCTACAATGAGCAGTTCTTC
clone size: many; V gene: TRBV25-1; CDR3 length: 18; D gene: TRBD2; J gene: TRBJ2-7; CDR3 protein: CASSYGGRFRDHSYEQYF; CDR3 DNA: TGTGCCAGCAGTTACGGCGGGAGGTTTCGTGACCACTCCTACGAGCAGTACTTC
clone size: -; V gene: TRBV20-1; CDR3 length: 14; D gene: -; J gene: TRBJ2-7; CDR3 protein: CSALRGAHNDEQYF; CDR3 DNA: TGCAGTGCTTTGCGAGGGGCCCACAACGACGAGCAGTACTTC
clone size: -; V gene: TRBV20-1; CDR3 length: 15; D gene: -; J gene: TRBJ2-7; CDR3 protein: CSASPRGGSSYEQYF; CDR3 DNA: TGCAGTGCTAGCCCGAGGGGCGGAAGCTCCTACGAGCAGTACTTC
clone size: many; V gene: TRBV4-2; CDR3 length: 17; D gene: TRBD2; J gene: TRBJ2-5; CDR3 protein: CASSQGPAGATIETQYF; CDR3 DNA: TGTGCCAGCAGCCAAGGGCCAGCGGGGGCGACAATAGAGACCCAGTACTTC
clone size: -; V gene: TRBV9; CDR3 length: 13; D gene: -; J gene: TRBJ2-7; CDR3 protein: CASSVGDTYEQYF; CDR3 DNA: TGTGCCAGCAGCGTTGGGGACACCTACGAGCAGTACTTC
clone size: many; V gene: TRBV11-2; CDR3 length: 20; D gene: -; J gene: TRBJ2-7; CDR3 protein: CASSLDLGHEYVHDSYEQYF; CDR3 DNA: TGTGCCAGCAGCTTAGATTTGGGCCACGAATATGTCCACGACTCCTACGAGCAGTACTTC
clone size: few; V gene: TRBV7-6; CDR3 length: 16; D gene: TRBD2; J gene: TRBJ2-1; CDR3 protein: CASSPSGGGSYNEQFF; CDR3 DNA: TGTGCCAGCAGCCCAAGCGGGGGGGGCTCCTACAATGAGCAGTTCTTC
clone size: few; V gene: TRBV20-1; CDR3 length: 15; D gene: -; J gene: TRBJ2-5; CDR3 protein: CSAPVGFGGQETQYF; CDR3 DNA: TGCAGTGCCCCTGTCGGTTTTGGGGGACAAGAGACCCAGTACTTC
clone size: few; V gene: TRBV30; CDR3 length: 12; D gene: -; J gene: TRBJ1-2; CDR3 protein: CAWSVVGYGYTF; CDR3 DNA: TGTGCCTGGAGTGTAGTGGGCTATGGCTACACCTTC
clone size: few; V gene: TRBV25-1; CDR3 length: 16; D gene: TRBD2; J gene: TRBJ2-1; CDR3 protein: CASSELGGRAYNEQFF; CDR3 DNA: TGTGCCAGCAGTGAATTAGGCGGGAGGGCCTACAATGAGCAGTTCTTC
clone size: few; V gene: TRBV24-1; CDR3 length: 14; D gene: TRBD2; J gene: TRBJ2-1; CDR3 protein: CATSPSGGYNEQFF; CDR3 DNA: TGTGCCACCAGCCCTAGCGGGGGGTACAATGAGCAGTTCTTC
clone size: few; V gene: TRBV7-3; CDR3 length: 17; D gene: -; J gene: TRBJ2-2; CDR3 protein: CASSLMGSGQNTGELFF; CDR3 DNA: TGTGCCAGCAGCTTAATGGGTTCGGGGCAGAACACCGGGGAGCTGTTTTTT
clone size: few; V gene: TRBV27; CDR3 length: 14; D gene: TRBD2; J gene: TRBJ2-4; CDR3 protein: CATDGTSEENIQYF; CDR3 DNA: TGTGCCACCGACGGGACTAGTGAGGAAAACATTCAGTACTTC
clone size: -; V gene: TRBV6-5; CDR3 length: 15; D gene: TRBD1; J gene: TRBJ1-2; CDR3 protein: CASSYRVTGPYGYTF; CDR3 DNA: TGTGCCAGCAGTTACCGGGTGACAGGGCCCTATGGCTACACCTTC
clone size: -; V gene: TRBV10-3; CDR3 length: 14; D gene: -; J gene: TRBJ1-1; CDR3 protein: CAISAGELRTEAFF; CDR3 DNA: TGTGCCATCAGTGCAGGGGAGTTGAGAACTGAAGCTTTCTTT
clone size: few; V gene: TRBV12-3/TRBV12-4; CDR3 length: 14; D gene: -; J gene: TRBJ2-2; CDR3 protein: CASSWDSSRGELFF; CDR3 DNA: TGTGCCAGCAGTTGGGACTCGAGCAGGGGGGAGCTGTTTTTT
clone size: many; V gene: TRBV7-2; CDR3 length: 14; D gene: -; J gene: TRBJ2-2; CDR3 protein: CASSLERNTGELFF; CDR3 DNA: TGTGCCAGCAGTTTAGAACGGAACACCGGGGAGCTGTTTTTT
clone size: -; V gene: TRBV5-1; CDR3 length: 16; D gene: TRBD1; J gene: TRBJ1-2; CDR3 protein: CASSLIEPGTGEGYTF; CDR3 DNA: TGCGCCAGCAGTTTAATCGAACCCGGGACAGGGGAAGGCTACACCTTC
clone size: few; V gene: TRBV7-9; CDR3 length: 12; D gene: -; J gene: TRBJ2-7; CDR3 protein: CASSSIPIEQYF; CDR3 DNA: TGTGCCAGCAGCTCTATCCCTATCGAGCAGTACTTC
clone size: -; V gene: TRBV7-2; CDR3 length: 17; D gene: -; J gene: TRBJ1-1; CDR3 protein: CASSFRLVGSENTEAFF; CDR3 DNA: TGTGCCAGCAGCTTCCGGTTGGTGGGTTCGGAGAACACTGAAGCTTTCTTT
clone size: few; V gene: TRBV10-3; CDR3 length: 13; D gene: -; J gene: TRBJ1-1; CDR3 protein: CATVQRMNTEAFF; CDR3 DNA: TGTGCCACCGTACAGAGAATGAACACTGAAGCTTTCTTT
clone size: many; V gene: TRBV11-2; CDR3 length: 13; D gene: -; J gene: TRBJ1-2; CDR3 protein: CASSLDLGDGYTF; CDR3 DNA: TGTGCCAGCAGCTTAGATCTCGGCGATGGCTACACCTTC
clone size: -; V gene: TRBV15; CDR3 length: 15; D gene: -; J gene: TRBJ2-1; CDR3 protein: CATSRVGVAHNEQFF; CDR3 DNA: TGTGCCACCAGCAGAGTAGGGGTGGCCCACAATGAGCAGTTCTTC
clone size: few; V gene: TRBV7-6; CDR3 length: 18; D gene: -; J gene: TRBJ2-1; CDR3 protein: CASSLYIPGLTLSNEQFF; CDR3 DNA: TGTGCCAGCAGCTTATATATCCCGGGCCTTACGTTGTCCAATGAGCAGTTCTTC
clone size: few; V gene: TRBV11-2; CDR3 length: 14; D gene: -; J gene: TRBJ2-7; CDR3 protein: CASSLGGPLKEQYF; CDR3 DNA: TGTGCCAGCAGCTTAGGGGGACCGCTTAAGGAGCAGTACTTC
clone size: few; V gene: TRBV20-1; CDR3 length: 15; D gene: -; J gene: TRBJ2-7; CDR3 protein: CSARGGFGGSYEQYF; CDR3 DNA: TGCAGTGCTAGGGGGGGATTCGGCGGGTCCTACGAGCAGTACTTC
clone size: few; V gene: TRBV7-9; CDR3 length: 14; D gene: -; J gene: TRBJ2-2; CDR3 protein: CASPPAPNTGELFF; CDR3 DNA: TGTGCCAGCCCCCCAGCTCCGAACACCGGGGAGCTGTTTTTT
clone size: -; V gene: TRBV11-2; CDR3 length: 16; D gene: -; J gene: TRBJ2-7; CDR3 protein: CASSHPGTPRTYEQYF; CDR3 DNA: TGTGCCAGCAGCCACCCCGGGACACCTAGAACCTACGAGCAGTACTTC
clone size: few; V gene: TRBV4-2; CDR3 length: 15; D gene: TRBD2; J gene: TRBJ2-1; CDR3 protein: CASSQVSSGSYEQFF; CDR3 DNA: TGTGCCAGCAGCCAAGTATCTAGCGGGAGCTATGAGCAGTTCTTC
clone size: -; V gene: TRBV19; CDR3 length: 17; D gene: TRBD2; J gene: TRBJ2-1; CDR3 protein: CASSIVSGRRTYNEQFF; CDR3 DNA: TGTGCCAGTAGTATAGTTAGCGGGAGAAGGACCTACAATGAGCAGTTCTTC
clone size: many; V gene: TRBV27; CDR3 length: 16; D gene: TRBD2; J gene: TRBJ2-3; CDR3 protein: CASSHRTSGSTDTQYF; CDR3 DNA: TGTGCCAGCAGTCACCGGACTAGCGGTAGCACAGATACGCAGTATTTT
clone size: -; V gene: TRBV3-1; CDR3 length: 13; D gene: -; J gene: TRBJ1-1; CDR3 protein: CASSQVANTEAFF; CDR3 DNA: TGTGCCAGCAGCCAAGTTGCGAACACTGAAGCTTTCTTT
clone size: many; V gene: TRBV6-5; CDR3 length: 16; D gene: TRBD1; J gene: TRBJ2-7; CDR3 protein: CASSYPGQGSSYEQYF; CDR3 DNA: TGTGCCAGCAGTTACCCTGGACAGGGGAGCTCCTACGAGCAGTACTTC
clone size: few; V gene: TRBV12-3/TRBV12-4; CDR3 length: 16; D gene: -; J gene: TRBJ1-4; CDR3 protein: CASSLLPPRANEKLFF; CDR3 DNA: TGTGCCAGCAGTCTTCTCCCCCCGAGGGCTAATGAAAAACTGTTTTTT
clone size: -; V gene: TRBV6-1; CDR3 length: 16; D gene: -; J gene: TRBJ2-1; CDR3 protein: CASSPSGQPFYNEQFF; CDR3 DNA: TGTGCCAGCAGCCCAAGTGGACAGCCATTTTACAATGAGCAGTTCTTC
clone size: -; V gene: TRBV6-2/TRBV6-3; CDR3 length: 11; D gene: -; J gene: TRBJ1-1; CDR3 protein: CASSYSWKAFF; CDR3 DNA: TGTGCCAGCAGTTACTCTTGGAAAGCTTTCTTT
clone size: -; V gene: TRBV6-1; CDR3 length: 14; D gene: -; J gene: TRBJ2-3; CDR3 protein: CASRAPFVGDTQYF; CDR3 DNA: TGTGCCAGCAGAGCGCCCTTTGTGGGAGATACGCAGTATTTT
clone size: -; V gene: TRBV5-1; CDR3 length: 15; D gene: -; J gene: TRBJ2-1; CDR3 protein: CASSSLEAGGDEQFF; CDR3 DNA: TGCGCCAGCAGCTCGCTAGAGGCAGGGGGGGATGAGCAGTTCTTC
clone size: many; V gene: TRBV20-1; CDR3 length: 15; D gene: TRBD2; J gene: TRBJ2-7; CDR3 protein: CSANLLGGRSYEQYF; CDR3 DNA: TGCAGTGCTAACCTCCTGGGCGGGAGGTCCTACGAGCAGTACTTC
clone size: few; V gene: TRBV24-1; CDR3 length: 14; D gene: TRBD2; J gene: TRBJ2-3; CDR3 protein: CATSDPGLSDTQYF; CDR3 DNA: TGTGCCACCAGTGACCCGGGACTATCCGATACGCAGTATTTT
clone size: few; V gene: TRBV20-1; CDR3 length: 16; D gene: TRBD1; J gene: TRBJ2-7; CDR3 protein: CSARAIDRALTYEQYF; CDR3 DNA: TGCAGTGCTAGAGCTATCGACAGGGCACTCACCTACGAGCAGTACTTC
clone size: -; V gene: TRBV19; CDR3 length: 15; D gene: TRBD1; J gene: TRBJ1-2; CDR3 protein: CASSILTGGFYGYTF; CDR3 DNA: TGTGCCAGTAGTATCTTGACAGGGGGCTTCTATGGCTACACCTTC